The text below deals with one TCR beta chain. The CDR3 length is 15 residues. This record belongs to a study of blood T cell repertoires in COVID-19. Study information: There were acute and convalescent COVID-19 samples, and they came from the United States, Italy and Spain. T cells, B-cell-depleted T cells, or PBMCs supplied cDNA or gDNA.

Libraries were prepared by immunoSEQ multiplex PCR; TCRdb keeps only in-frame clonotypes and omits some of them. The data show about 49,000 clones, 77% seen once. The source of this sequence is a man between 65 and 85 years old with active or convalescent COVID-19. The V gene is TRBV21-1, the J gene TRBJ1-3. TRBV21-1 is flagged as a pseudogene. The material sequenced was peripheral blood. CDR3 nucleotides: TGTGCCAGCAGCAAGTTTCTAGGCTCTGGAAACACCATATATTTT. Protein sequence: CASSKFLGSGNTIYF.